A selection of T cell receptor beta chains follows, all from one sample in a study of T cell clonotyping in hematopoietic cell transplantation. Clones were read by immunoSEQ multiplex PCR, and TCRdb kept only the in-frame ones, dropping some. The sample comprises more than 7,000 clones, 88% of which are singletons, and roughly 7.7% rests with the top ten. The sample consisted of PBMCs, taken 100 days after allogeneic stem cell transplant. Every receptor here comes from a male patient in his late teens or twenties who had an allogeneic stem cell transplant from a related donor, so the T cells may come from the graft donor. Some clones in this sample may be carry-over from other donors' samples. Each CDR3 is given with its conserved first and last residue. A D gene is named only where the DNA matches it firmly. Clone size, where shown, is once, few, many, or a class for clones that have expanded.

len	j_gene	v_gene	abundance	d_gene	CDR3aa	CDR3nt
14	TRBJ1-3	TRBV7-8	.	.	CASRVAGAGNTIYF	TGTGCCAGCAGGGTCGCGGGGGCTGGAAACACCATATATTTT
16	TRBJ2-4	TRBV23-1	.	.	CASREGQFIAKNIQYF	TGCGCCAGCAGGGAGGGACAGTTTATAGCCAAAAACATTCAGTACTTC
16	TRBJ1-2	TRBV9	.	.	CASSVGAGALNYGYTF	TGTGCCAGCAGCGTAGGGGCAGGGGCCCTTAACTATGGCTACACCTTC
16	TRBJ1-6	TRBV4-3	.	.	CASSQEISGETSPLHF	TGCGCCAGCAGCCAAGAGATCTCCGGGGAAACTTCACCCCTCCACTTT
12	TRBJ2-3	TRBV7-2	.	.	CASSTLPDTQYF	TGTGCCAGTTCTACACTCCCAGATACGCAGTATTTT
15	TRBJ2-1	TRBV6-6	.	TRBD2	CASGQGLAGSDEQFF	TGTGCCAGCGGACAAGGGCTAGCGGGGAGCGATGAGCAGTTCTTC
17	TRBJ2-3	TRBV19	.	.	CASSIDGASGGGDTQYF	TGTGCCAGTAGTATAGACGGGGCTAGCGGAGGGGGGGATACGCAGTATTTT
14	TRBJ2-2	TRBV2	.	TRBD1	CASFPGQGPGELFF	TGTGCCAGCTTTCCGGGACAGGGACCCGGGGAGCTGTTTTTT
17	TRBJ2-1	TRBV4-3	few	TRBD2	CASSQDRLAGGFNEQFF	TGCGCCAGCAGCCAAGACCGACTAGCGGGAGGGTTCAATGAGCAGTTCTTC
16	TRBJ1-4	TRBV7-2	few	.	CASSQRPTTTNEKLFF	TGTGCCAGCAGCCAGCGACCGACTACAACTAATGAAAAACTGTTTTTT
16	TRBJ1-5	TRBV5-8	.	.	CASSPTTGGIEQPQHF	TGTGCCAGCAGCCCTACGACGGGGGGCATAGAGCAGCCCCAGCATTTT
15	TRBJ2-1	TRBV30	.	.	CALQRAGSSYNEQFF	TGTGCCTTACAGAGGGCAGGTAGCTCCTACAATGAGCAGTTCTTC
13	TRBJ2-3	TRBV9	.	.	CASSARDTDTQYF	TGTGCCAGCAGCGCTCGGGACACAGATACGCAGTATTTT
13	TRBJ2-5	TRBV5-4	.	.	CASSLIGGETQYF	TGTGCCAGCAGCTTAATCGGAGGGGAGACCCAGTACTTC
15	TRBJ2-1	TRBV27	.	TRBD2	CASSLFSGAYNEQFF	TGTGCCAGCAGTTTATTTAGCGGGGCTTACAATGAGCAGTTCTTC
16	TRBJ2-2	TRBV27	.	TRBD2	CASSLYSLAGTGELFF	TGTGCCAGCAGTTTATACTCGCTAGCGGGGACCGGGGAGCTGTTTTTT
14	TRBJ2-4	TRBV11-2	.	.	CASSSRDLYAIQYF	TGTGCCAGCAGCTCGAGGGACTTATATGCCATTCAGTACTTC
13	TRBJ2-2	TRBV11-3	.	.	CASSWGTDRELFF	TGTGCCAGCAGCTGGGGGACCGACCGGGAGCTGTTTTTT
12	TRBJ2-1	TRBV11-3	.	.	CASSLAGVEQFF	TGTGCCAGCAGCTTAGCGGGCGTTGAGCAGTTCTTC
16	TRBJ2-3	TRBV5-4	.	TRBD2	CASSPTGTSGRGAQYF	TGTGCCAGCAGCCCTACCGGGACTAGCGGGAGAGGGGCGCAGTATTTT
14	TRBJ2-5	TRBV19	once	.	CASSMRQQQETQYF	TGTGCCAGTAGTATGAGACAGCAACAAGAGACCCAGTACTTC
11	TRBJ1-2	TRBV29-1	.	.	CSVAAGAGYTF	TGCAGCGTTGCGGCAGGGGCTGGCTACACCTTC
15	TRBJ1-4	TRBV9	.	.	CASSPRDTKREKLFF	TGTGCCAGCAGTCCCCGGGACACAAAGAGGGAAAAACTGTTTTTT
13	TRBJ2-2	TRBV4-3	.	.	CASSPVNTGELFF	TGCGCCAGCAGCCCCGTCAACACCGGGGAGCTGTTTTTT
17	TRBJ2-2	TRBV4-2	.	.	CASSPRGESLNTGELFF	TGTGCCAGCAGCCCCCGCGGGGAGTCGCTAAACACCGGGGAGCTGTTTTTT
10	TRBJ1-2	TRBV29-1	once	TRBD1	CSVDRDGYTF	TGCAGCGTGGACAGGGATGGCTACACCTTC
13	TRBJ1-2	TRBV4-1	.	.	CASSQGGLYGYTF	TGCGCCAGCAGCCAAGGGGGGCTCTATGGCTACACCTTC
15	TRBJ1-5	TRBV19	.	.	CASSIVPGENQPQHF	TGTGCCAGTAGTATAGTCCCAGGGGAGAATCAGCCCCAGCATTTT
16	TRBJ1-5	TRBV7-2	.	.	CASSLLPRGNNQPQHF	TGTGCCAGCAGCTTACTACCTCGGGGGAACAATCAGCCCCAGCATTTT
14	TRBJ1-6	TRBV6-5	.	.	CASTPRRLHSPLHF	TGTGCCAGCACCCCCAGGAGGCTGCATTCACCCCTCCACTTT
16	TRBJ2-2	TRBV5-4	once	TRBD2	CASSVVGRGDTGELFF	TGTGCCAGCAGCGTCGTTGGGAGGGGCGACACCGGGGAGCTGTTTTTT
18	TRBJ1-2	TRBV2	.	TRBD1	CASSEVGGISGGASGYTF	TGTGCCAGCAGTGAAGTTGGTGGGATCTCAGGGGGCGCGTCTGGCTACACCTTC
16	TRBJ1-1	TRBV10-2	.	.	CASGGMRLLMNTEAFF	TGCGCCAGCGGAGGCATGCGTCTCCTCATGAACACTGAAGCTTTCTTT
16	TRBJ2-2	TRBV4-3	.	.	CASSPSGAVGGGELFF	TGCGCCAGCAGCCCGTCCGGGGCCGTAGGAGGGGGGGAGCTGTTTTTT
17	TRBJ2-5	TRBV7-2	once	TRBD2	CASSLGTSGSHQETQYF	TGTGCCAGCAGCTTAGGGACTAGCGGGTCCCACCAAGAGACCCAGTACTTC
11	TRBJ2-1	TRBV30	.	.	CAWSLTGEQFF	TGTGCCTGGAGTTTAACGGGAGAGCAGTTCTTC
13	TRBJ1-1	TRBV11-3	.	.	CASSLALNTEAFF	TGTGCCAGCAGCTTAGCTCTGAACACTGAAGCTTTCTTT
13	TRBJ2-5	TRBV6-1	.	.	CASRVEGLETQYF	TGTGCCAGCAGGGTCGAGGGTTTAGAGACCCAGTACTTC
16	TRBJ2-3	TRBV11-3	.	TRBD2	CASSQIAGGPLDTQYF	TGTGCCAGCAGCCAAATAGCGGGAGGGCCGCTAGATACGCAGTATTTT
15	TRBJ1-1	TRBV28	.	.	CASSSLPLGNTEAFF	TGTGCCAGCAGTTCCCTTCCCCTGGGGAACACTGAAGCTTTCTTT
14	TRBJ1-4	TRBV5-1	once	TRBD1	CASSWGQSNEKLFF	TGCGCCAGCAGCTGGGGACAGTCTAATGAAAAACTGTTTTTT